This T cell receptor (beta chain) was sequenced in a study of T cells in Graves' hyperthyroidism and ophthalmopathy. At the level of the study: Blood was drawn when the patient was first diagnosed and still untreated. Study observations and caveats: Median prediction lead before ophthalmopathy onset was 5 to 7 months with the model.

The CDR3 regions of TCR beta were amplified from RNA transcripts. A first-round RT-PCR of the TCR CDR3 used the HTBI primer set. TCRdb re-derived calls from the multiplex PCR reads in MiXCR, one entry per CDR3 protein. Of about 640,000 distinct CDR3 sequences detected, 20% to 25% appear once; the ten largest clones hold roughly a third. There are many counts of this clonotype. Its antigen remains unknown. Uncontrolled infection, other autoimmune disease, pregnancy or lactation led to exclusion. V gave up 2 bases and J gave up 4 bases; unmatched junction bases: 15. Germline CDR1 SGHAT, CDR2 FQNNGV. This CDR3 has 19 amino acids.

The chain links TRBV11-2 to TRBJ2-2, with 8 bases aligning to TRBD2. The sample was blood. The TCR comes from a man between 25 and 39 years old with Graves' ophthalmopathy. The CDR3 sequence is CASSLNVNLAGTVTGELFF. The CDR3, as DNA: TGTGCCAGCAGCTTAAATGTAAATTTAGCGGGGACCGTCACCGGGGAGCTGTTTTTT.